Listed here are 26 T cell receptor beta chains from one sample, sequenced in a study of cytomegalovirus exposure and HLA in healthy donors. Only in-frame clones appear in the TCRdb table, and some are missing; sequencing was by immunoSEQ multiplex PCR. Of 110,000 or so clones in the sample, more than 85% were seen once. The sequencing input was PBMCs. These receptors were collected from a man younger than 35 in good health and CMV-seropositive.

The chain is built from TRBV2 and TRBJ2-3; D not certain. Germline loops: CDR1 SNHLY, CDR2 FYNNEI. CDR3 length: 14 residues. Between the trimmed V and J ends, which lost 10 bases and 1 base, there was a span of 15 bases. CDR3 in DNA: TGTGCCACTCTAGGAGACCGTGGCACAGATACGCAGTATTTT. Its translation: CATLGDRGTDTQYF. Based on the CDR3 plus reference TRBV2 and TRBJ2-3, the full variable domain is EPEVTQTPSHQVTQMGQEVILRCVPISNHLYFYWYRQILGQKVEFLVSFYNNEISEKSEIFDDQFSVERPDGSNFTLKIRSTKLEDSAMYFCATLGDRGTDTQYFGPGTRLTVL.

The chain joins TRBV7-8 to TRBJ1-1, with 7 bases that match TRBD1. V was pared by 3 bases and J by 4 bases, with 11 bases of the junction left unmatched. CDR1 and CDR2 (germline): SGHVS, FQNEAQ. The CDR3 is made up of 16 amino acids. CDR3 bases: TGTGCCAGCAGCTTCCGACAGGGAAGTTTGTCCACTGAAGCTTTCTTT. Encoded protein: CASSFRQGSLSTEAFF.

This clone was counted once. The chain uses TRBV27 and TRBJ1-2; D might be TRBD1 (5 bases). Germline values: CDR1 MNHEY, CDR2 SMNVEV (reference sequence). This CDR3 region has 14 residues. V was trimmed by 2 bases and J by 6 bases, leaving 13 bases between them. The CDR3 spells CASSLRGYRDGYTF. The CDR3 DNA reads as TGTGCCAGCAGTTTAAGGGGCTATAGGGATGGCTACACCTTC.

The chain couples TRBV10-3 to TRBJ1-6, with a weak D call TRBD1 (6 bases). The CDR3 extends over 14 amino acids. The germline V gene encodes CDR1 ENHRY and CDR2 SYGVKD. Trimming took 3 bases from V and 7 from J, leaving 10 bases between them. For the CDR3, the DNA is TGTGCCATCAGTGAAGGACAGCAGAATTCACCCCTCCACTTT. It specifies CAISEGQQNSPLHF.

The chain couples TRBV10-3 to TRBJ2-4; perhaps TRBD1 as D (5 bases). This CDR3 has 15 residues. CDR1 is ENHRY and CDR2 is SYGVKD in the germline V gene. The germline V and J ends were trimmed by 0 bases and 6 bases, with 12 bases remaining between them. CDR3 protein: CAISESLPTVNIQYF. Written as DNA, the CDR3 is TGTGCCATCAGTGAGTCGCTTCCGACAGTAAACATTCAGTACTTC.

The chain couples TRBV4-1 to TRBJ2-1; 7 bases agree with TRBD1. Germline assignment: CDR1 MGHRA and CDR2 YSYEKL. Trimming cost V 5 bases and J 6 bases; bases outside gene matches: 1. The CDR3 runs 12 residues. The CDR3 DNA sequence: TGCGCCAGCAGCGACAGGGTCAATGAGCAGTTCTTC. It specifies CASSDRVNEQFF.

The CDR3 region is CASSLDRVSYEQYF. CDR3 sequence (DNA): TGTGCCAGCAGCTTAGATCGGGTCTCCTACGAGCAGTACTTC. V gene TRBV7-2 combines with J gene TRBJ2-7; no definite D call. The germline V gene encodes CDR1 SGHTA and CDR2 FQGNSA. V was clipped by 1 base and J by 0 bases, with 7 bases between them. The CDR3 extends over 14 amino acids.

V is TRBV7-9 and J is TRBJ1-4, with 8 bases matching TRBD1. The CDR3 spans 13 residues. From germline, CDR1 is SEHNR and CDR2 FQNEAQ (reference sequence). Germline trimming cut 10 bases from V and 8 bases from J; bases unmatched to any gene: 9. This CDR3 is CATDRGKGEKLFF. The CDR3 DNA follows: TGTGCCACAGACAGGGGAAAGGGGGAAAAACTGTTTTTT.

The chain links TRBV5-4 to TRBJ2-2, with D perhaps TRBD1 (6 bases). The V gene lost 1 base and the J gene lost 4 bases, with 8 bases spanning the gap. The CDR3 spans 14 residues. Germline V gives CDR1 SGHNT, CDR2 YYREEE (reference sequence). CDR3 DNA sequence: TGTGCCAGCAGCTTGAACAGGGCCACCGGGGAGCTGTTTTTT. Translating gives CASSLNRATGELFF.

This clone has a single count. The chain is built from TRBV7-9 and TRBJ2-2; tentatively, D is TRBD1 (5 bases). The CDR3 sequence is 15 residues long. Trimming pared 7 bases from V and 8 bases from J, leaving 20 bases between. Germline lookup yields CDR1 SEHNR and CDR2 FQNEAQ (reference sequence). The CDR3 DNA is TGTGCCAGCACCACAATGGGGCAGACCTATGGGGAGCTGTTTTTT. This encodes CASTTMGQTYGELFF.

In its sample, this clone was seen once. The chain combines TRBV5-1 with TRBJ2-6, with 10 positions matching TRBD2. This CDR3 comprises 17 residues. The germline gives CDR1 SGHRS, CDR2 YFSETQ. Trimming removed 5 bases from V and 3 bases from J; junction bases left unmatched: 8. This CDR3 is CASRTAGGPSGANVLTF. The DNA for the CDR3 is TGCGCCAGCAGAACAGCGGGGGGGCCAAGTGGGGCCAACGTCCTGACTTTC.

This sequence joins TRBV11-1 and TRBJ2-4; D possibly corresponds to TRBD1 (6 bases). CDR1 SGHAT and CDR2 FQDESV come from the germline V gene (reference sequence). Trimming took off 5 bases at V and 4 bases at J, with 15 bases between the two ends. CDR3 length: 15 residues. The CDR3 loop is CASSPPGDGKNIQYF. For the CDR3, the DNA is TGTGCCAGCAGCCCCCCAGGGGACGGGAAAAACATTCAGTACTTC.

Written as DNA, the CDR3 is TGTGCCAGCAGCTTAGACAAGGGGATTAGAACTAAGCAGCCCCAGCATTTT. Translated, it gives CASSLDKGIRTKQPQHF. The genes are TRBV7-8 and TRBJ1-5, with D possibly being TRBD1 (5 bases). Trimming shortened V by 1 base and J by 7 bases, and 20 bases separated the two germline ends. CDR1 SGHVS and CDR2 FQNEAQ come from the germline V gene. CDR3 length: 17 residues.

This chain joins TRBV6-5 and TRBJ1-2, with D unclear. CDR3 length equals 14 residues. Germline values: CDR1 MNHEY, CDR2 SVGAGI. V was cut by 2 bases and J by 4 bases, with 11 bases left in between. The CDR3 coding sequence is TGTGCCAGCAGTTACGCGCAGGTCGGCTATGGCTACACCTTC. It translates to CASSYAQVGYGYTF.

The gene calls are TRBV5-1 and TRBJ2-5; no clear D. The CDR3 consists of 12 residues. Trimming left V 2 bases short and J 2 bases short, with 4 bases between. Germline-derived CDR1 and CDR2 are SGHRS and YFSETQ. The DNA of the CDR3 is TGCGCCAGCAGCTTCCCTCAAGAGACCCAGTACTTC. Its translation is CASSFPQETQYF.

The CDR3 region has the DNA TGCAGCGTCCGCGGGACAGATTCCTACGAGCAGTACTTC. Protein: CSVRGTDSYEQYF. The gene calls are TRBV29-1 and TRBJ2-7, with D possibly TRBD1 on 7 matching bases. The CDR3 spans 13 residues. V was trimmed by 6 bases and J by 1 base, leaving 13 bases between them. The germline gives CDR1 SQVTM, CDR2 ANQGSEA.

V gene TRBV5-1 combines with J gene TRBJ1-1; D ambiguous. The CDR3 is 18 amino acids. Trimming removed 0 bases at V and 2 bases at J, with 20 bases between. Germline V gene data show CDR1 as SGHRS and CDR2 as YFSETQ. The CDR3: CASSLDGPSGLVNTEAFF. Written as DNA, the CDR3 is TGCGCCAGCAGCTTGGATGGTCCCTCTGGGCTTGTCAACACTGAAGCTTTCTTT.

V usage is TRBV12-5 and J usage is TRBJ2-2; TRBD1 is a possible D gene (6 bases). CDR1 is LGHNT, CDR2 FRNRAP, per germline. V lost 5 bases to trimming and J lost 5 bases, with 12 bases between them. CDR3 size: 14 residues. CDR3 in DNA: TGTGCTAGTGGTCTAGACAGGTGGACCGGGGAGCTGTTTTTT. Protein product: CASGLDRWTGELFF.

The genes are TRBV6-1 and TRBJ2-7, with D maybe TRBD2 (7 bases). The CDR3 has 16 residues. Trimming shortened V by 1 base and J by 3 bases, and 16 bases separated the two germline ends. CDR1 is MNHNS and CDR2 is SASEGT in the germline V gene. In DNA form, the CDR3 reads TGTGCCAGCAGTGAAGTGGGGGCGGGGGTAGGCTACGAGCAGTACTTC. This translates into CASSEVGAGVGYEQYF.

The chain is built from TRBV5-8 and TRBJ1-5; possibly TRBD1 for D (6 bases). CDR1 SGHTS and CDR2 YDEGEE come from the germline V gene. The germline V and J ends were trimmed by 4 bases and 6 bases, with 20 bases remaining between them. The CDR3 consists of 16 residues. The DNA of the CDR3 is TGTGCCAGCAGCCCGGCAGGTCGATTAGGGGGTCAGCCCCAGCATTTT. Translation: CASSPAGRLGGQPQHF.

V and J are TRBV18 and TRBJ2-7; TRBD1 aligns across 7 bases. The CDR3 covers 15 residues. CDR1 and CDR2 from the germline V gene are KGHSH and LQKENI. The V segment lost 3 bases and the J segment 3 bases; nucleotides outside the gene matches: 8. The CDR3 region has the DNA TGTGCCAGCTCACCCGCTCCGGACAGGAGCTACGAGCAGTACTTC. This sequence encodes CASSPAPDRSYEQYF.

The V and J genes are TRBV5-8 and TRBJ2-7; D is perhaps TRBD2 (6 bases). Germline V gene sequence: CDR1 SGHTS, CDR2 YDEGEE. The CDR3 is 15 residues long. With 4 bases removed from V and 0 bases from J, the gap between germline ends came to 14 bases. CDR3 in DNA: TGTGCCAGCAGCCCCGGGACTGGCCACTCCTACGAGCAGTACTTC. Its protein product is CASSPGTGHSYEQYF.

The rearrangement uses TRBV28 and TRBJ2-1, with D perhaps TRBD1 (5 bases). Per germline, CDR1 MDHEN and CDR2 SYDVKM. V was shortened by 5 bases and J by 8 bases, with 13 bases between the two germline ends. The CDR3 contains 13 residues. The CDR3 loop reads CASSISFRDEQFF. The CDR3 DNA reads TGTGCCAGCAGTATCAGCTTCAGGGATGAGCAGTTCTTC.

The chain couples TRBV29-1 to TRBJ1-2; 8 bases align to TRBD1. The ends lost 5 bases at V and 7 bases at J; junction bases unmatched: 12. The germline V gene encodes CDR1 SQVTM and CDR2 ANQGSEA. The CDR3 consists of 14 residues. For the CDR3, the DNA is TGCAGCGTTCCGGGACAGGCGAATCCCGGTGGCTACACCTTC. Protein: CSVPGQANPGGYTF.

The chain is built from TRBV5-4 and TRBJ2-5, with 11 bases that match TRBD2. This CDR3 contains 15 residues. J was trimmed by 2 bases and V by 4 bases; bases with no gene match: 4. CDR1 is SGHNT and CDR2 is YYREEE in the germline V gene (reference sequence). CDR3 DNA sequence: TGTGCCAGCAGCGTGAGACTAGCGGGGCAAGAGACCCAGTACTTC. It codes for CASSVRLAGQETQYF.

The chain is built from TRBV5-1 and TRBJ1-3, with D possibly matching TRBD1 (5 bases). Trimming pared 0 bases from V and 4 bases from J, leaving 17 bases between. The CDR3 is 17 residues long. CDR1 is SGHRS and CDR2 is YFSETQ in the germline V gene. This chain's CDR3 is CASSLDPRGSPGNTIYF. In DNA form, the CDR3 reads TGCGCCAGCAGCTTGGACCCTAGGGGCAGTCCGGGAAACACCATATATTTT.